This is a list of T cell receptor beta chains from one sample in a study of shared clonotypes between healthy human individuals. Only in-frame clones appear in the TCRdb table, and some are missing; sequencing was by immunoSEQ multiplex PCR. The table lists roughly 2.5 million clones, around nine tenths of them singletons. Sequences were obtained from naive CD4+ T cells sorted from blood. These receptors all come from a man aged 18 to 30 in good health. Each CDR3 is given with its conserved first and last residue. The order of the fields is D gene, CDR3 length, clone size, J gene, V gene, CDR3 DNA, CDR3 protein. The D gene is left open where the match is weak. Expanded clones are given a class, and other clones once, few, many or no size at all.

>.|13|.|TRBJ2-7|TRBV5-4
TGTGCCAGCAGCACCCGGGACGGCTACGAGCAGTACTTC
CASSTRDGYEQYF
>.|15|.|TRBJ2-7|TRBV5-5
TGTGCCAGCATCCTAGCTGGGGCGGATGCCTACGAGCAGTACTTC
CASILAGADAYEQYF
>TRBD1|14|.|TRBJ1-1|TRBV29-1
TGCAGCGTTGATCAGGGGGCGAGGGGCACTGAAGCTTTCTTT
CSVDQGARGTEAFF
>TRBD1|16|.|TRBJ1-1|TRBV5-4
TGTGCCAGCAGCGAGAGACAGGGCTTCGGGGGGACTGAAGCTTTCTTT
CASSERQGFGGTEAFF
>.|15|.|TRBJ1-2|TRBV2
TGTGCCAGCAGTGAAGACCCGGGGACGGGGTATGGCTACACCTTC
CASSEDPGTGYGYTF
>.|15|.|TRBJ1-6|TRBV19
TGTGCCAGTAGTGCCCCGGGATCTTATAATTCACCCCTCCACTTT
CASSAPGSYNSPLHF
>.|15|once|TRBJ1-2|TRBV21-1
TGTGCCAGGACCGAGGATAGAGATTCAAACTATGGCTACACCTTC
CARTEDRDSNYGYTF
>.|14|.|TRBJ1-1|TRBV19
TGTGCCAGTAGTATAACGGGGGCGCCGACTGAAGCTTTCTTT
CASSITGAPTEAFF
>.|14|.|TRBJ2-1|TRBV6-5
TGTGCCAGCAGTTACTCCCGACGGGGGAATGAGCAGTTCTTC
CASSYSRRGNEQFF
>TRBD1|16|.|TRBJ1-6|TRBV9
TGTGCCAGCAGCGCCCAGGACAGGGACCATAATTCACCCCTCCACTTT
CASSAQDRDHNSPLHF
>.|12|.|TRBJ2-5|TRBV9
TGTGCCAGGCGACGGCCTCAAGAGACCCAGTACTTC
CARRRPQETQYF
>TRBD2|14|.|TRBJ2-1|TRBV7-2
TGTGCCAGCAGCTCCAGCGGGAGTACCAATGAGCAGTTCTTC
CASSSSGSTNEQFF